Below are 31 T cell receptor beta chains sequenced from a single sample in a study of response to subunit inactivated influenza vaccine. A single record per CDR3 protein comes from TCRdb applying MiXCR to the RT-PCR reads. The data hold about 780,000 distinct CDR3 sequences, with approximately 17% observed a single time. Specimen: PBMCs from blood, collected roughly 5 days after vaccination. These receptors came from a middle-aged man who received an inactivated influenza vaccine.

The chain is built from TRBV7-2 and TRBJ2-1; weak D call: TRBD1 (5 bases). Germline V lookup: CDR1 SGHTA, CDR2 FQGNSA. V was trimmed by 1 base and J by 13 bases, leaving 11 bases between them. The CDR3 sequence is 12 residues long. The chain's CDR3 is CASSLEAGKQFF. For the CDR3, the DNA is TGTGCCAGCAGCTTAGAGGCAGGGAAACAGTTCTTC.

The genes are TRBV20-1 and TRBJ2-5, with 7 bases fitting TRBD2. V lost 4 bases and J lost 3; bases outside the gene matches: 5. The CDR3 consists of 13 residues. The germline V gene encodes CDR1 DFQATT and CDR2 SNEGSKA (reference sequence). CDR3 nucleotides: TGCAGTGCTAAGACTAGCAACGAAGAGACCCAGTACTTC. Encoded protein: CSAKTSNEETQYF.

This clonotype showed up many times. The rearrangement links TRBV12-3 or TRBV12-4 to TRBJ2-2; D not resolved. The V gene lost 6 bases and the J gene lost 4 bases, with 9 bases spanning the gap. The CDR3 runs to 13 residues. CDR3 DNA sequence: TGTGCCAGCAGCGTCGCCAGCACCGGGGAGCTGTTTTTT. It encodes CASSVASTGELFF.

This clonotype was observed a few times. The J gene is TRBJ1-1, the V gene TRBV7-9, with 7 nucleotides matching TRBD1. Unmatched junction bases numbered 9, after V lost 5 bases and J lost 3 bases. Germline values: CDR1 SEHNR, CDR2 FQNEAQ (reference sequence). There are 15 residues in the CDR3. The CDR3 loop reads CASSLPGTEDTEAFF. As DNA, the CDR3 is TGTGCCAGCAGCCTACCGGGGACAGAGGACACTGAAGCTTTCTTT.

This clonotype was observed a handful of times. V is TRBV4-1 and J is TRBJ2-1, with 7 bases that match TRBD1. In germline, CDR1 is MGHRA, CDR2 YSYEKL. The CDR3 totals 16 residues. V shed 1 base and J 2 bases; nucleotides not matched to a gene: 5. The CDR3 here is CASSQGPGQTYNEQFF. CDR3 nucleotide sequence: TGCGCCAGCAGCCAAGGCCCGGGACAGACCTACAATGAGCAGTTCTTC.

The CDR3 DNA reads as TGTGCCAGCAGCTCATCCCGGGCCCAGTACTTC. Its protein is CASSSSRAQYF. This rearrangement joins TRBV7-2 to TRBJ2-5; D is uncertain. The length of the CDR3 is 11 residues. Trimming cost V 4 bases and J 9 bases, with 9 bases left between them. Germline V gives CDR1 SGHTA, CDR2 FQGNSA.

This clonotype was counted a few times. The gene calls are TRBV29-1 and TRBJ1-6; D is uncertain. Per germline, CDR1 SQVTM and CDR2 ANQGSEA. This CDR3 has 12 residues. Trimming left V 4 bases short and J 6 bases short, with 7 bases between. Here the CDR3 DNA reads TGCAGCGTTGGTGGGCCTAATTCACCCCTCCACTTT. It is translated as CSVGGPNSPLHF.

This clonotype has more than one count but fewer than ten. J is TRBJ2-5 and V is TRBV20-1, with a weak D call TRBD1 (5 bases). Trimming left V 0 bases short and J 5 bases short, with 22 bases between. This CDR3 has 17 amino acids. Germline CDR1 reads DFQATT; CDR2 reads SNEGSKA (reference sequence). CDR3 in DNA: TGCAGTGCTAGAGACGGCATGGGCGGAAAGGGGTTGGAGACCCAGTACTTC. It specifies CSARDGMGGKGLETQYF.

This clonotype has a handful of counts. The chain carries TRBV4-3 and TRBJ2-2; D remains ambiguous. The length of the CDR3 is 15 residues. From germline, CDR1 is LGHNA and CDR2 YSLEER. Trimming pared 4 bases from V and 0 bases from J, leaving 9 bases between. CDR3 coding DNA: TGCGCCAGCAGCCGGCAGACGTCGAACACCGGGGAGCTGTTTTTT. It translates to CASSRQTSNTGELFF.

Ten or more counts support this clonotype. The V and J genes are TRBV12-3 or TRBV12-4 and TRBJ2-5, with D unresolved. V was cut by 4 bases and J by 0 bases, with 6 bases left in between. The CDR3 extends over 13 amino acids. CDR3 region: CASSSPYQETQYF. DNA for the CDR3: TGTGCCAGCAGTTCCCCTTACCAAGAGACCCAGTACTTC.

The CDR3 bases are TGTGCCAGCAGCCCCGGGCCCGCGAACACTGAAGCTTTCTTT. This encodes CASSPGPANTEAFF. J is TRBJ1-1 and V is TRBV7-6; D gene unclear. Trimming shortened V by 5 bases and J by 1 base, and 11 bases separated the two germline ends. CDR1 and CDR2 (germline): SGHVS, FNYEAQ. The CDR3 loop spans 14 amino acids.

The rearrangement joins TRBV11-2 to TRBJ2-1, with D unclear. Germline CDR1 and CDR2: SGHAT and FQNNGV. This CDR3 is 14 amino acids long. The germline V and J ends were trimmed by 3 bases and 8 bases, with 14 bases remaining between them. CDR3 region: CASSLSGSFYEQFF. The CDR3 DNA follows: TGTGCCAGCAGCTTGTCAGGTTCTTTCTATGAGCAGTTCTTC. The whole variable domain, filled in from reference TRBV11-2 and TRBJ2-1, reads EAGVAQSPRYKIIEKRQSVAFWCNPISGHATLYWYQQILGQGPKLLIQFQNNGVVDDSQLPKDRFSAERLKGVDSTLKIQPAKLEDSAVYLCASSLSGSFYEQFFGPGTRLTVL.

J is TRBJ1-1 and V is TRBV6-1; D uncertain. Germline V CDR1 and CDR2: MNHNS, SASEGT. The CDR3 has 12 residues. Trimming stripped 3 bases from V and 12 bases from J, with 14 bases between. DNA for the CDR3: TGTGCCAGCAGTGAGGGAGGAGGACTAACTTTCTTT. It encodes CASSEGGGLTFF.

Note on this clonotype: A junction end diverges from the germline sequence, so it may reflect a read error. The rearrangement uses TRBV7-9 and TRBJ2-1; no reliable D call. In germline, CDR1 is SEHNR, CDR2 FQNEAQ (reference sequence). This CDR3 spans 15 amino acids. DNA for the CDR3: TGTGCCAGCAGCGAAGGCAGGTATCTCTACAATGAGCAGATCTTC. Translation: CASSEGRYLYNEQIF.

This clonotype occurred a few times. The V gene is TRBV7-6, the J gene TRBJ2-2, with a tentative D call TRBD1 (6 bases). CDR1 SGHVS and CDR2 FNYEAQ come from the germline V gene. Deletions cut 1 base from V and 2 bases from J, with 26 bases between. The CDR3 runs 21 residues. The CDR3 here is CASSLDLSGATTLLNTGELFF. DNA of the CDR3: TGTGCCAGCAGCTTAGATCTCTCAGGGGCCACGACCCTACTCAACACCGGGGAGCTGTTTTTT.

The J gene is TRBJ2-7, the V gene TRBV11-2; 8 positions agree with TRBD1. Germline V gene lookup returns CDR1 SGHAT and CDR2 FQNNGV. CDR3 length: 19 residues. Trimming cost V 5 bases and J 2 bases; bases outside gene matches: 20. This CDR3 is CASSQFVRYRTGLTYEQYF. The CDR3 DNA is TGTGCCAGCAGCCAATTTGTCCGATACCGGACAGGGCTAACCTACGAGCAGTACTTC.

This clonotype turned up a few times. The chain recombines TRBV29-1 with TRBJ2-1; no reliable D call. The germline V gene encodes CDR1 SQVTM and CDR2 ANQGSEA. The CDR3 totals 16 residues. The V gene lost 0 bases and the J gene lost 2 bases, with 14 bases spanning the gap. CDR3: CSVEDERTYPYNEQFF. CDR3 in DNA: TGCAGCGTTGAAGATGAGCGTACCTACCCCTACAATGAGCAGTTCTTC.

This clonotype was counted only a few times. J is TRBJ1-2 and V is TRBV12-3 or TRBV12-4, with D possibly TRBD1 on 6 matching bases. This CDR3 region has 12 residues. Deletions cut 8 bases from V and 4 bases from J, with 11 bases between. The CDR3 protein is CASGDISYGYTF. The CDR3 DNA reads TGTGCCAGCGGGGACATAAGCTATGGCTACACCTTC.

CDR3 loop: CASRWTGSDTEAFF. CDR3 DNA: TGTGCCAGCAGATGGACAGGGAGTGATACTGAAGCTTTCTTT. The chain has TRBV12-3 or TRBV12-4 and TRBJ1-1, with 8 positions matching TRBD1. The CDR3 spans 14 residues. V lost 6 bases, J lost 5 bases, and 8 bases stayed unmatched.

This clonotype was picked up many times. The gene calls are TRBV9 and TRBJ2-3; TRBD2 matches 7 bases. After removal of 2 bases from V and 6 bases from J, the junction contained 0 bases not matched to a gene. CDR3 length: 12 residues. Looked up from germline, CDR1 is SGDLS and CDR2 is YYNGEE. This CDR3 reads CASSVGGDTQYF. The DNA for the CDR3 is TGTGCCAGCAGCGTGGGGGGGGATACGCAGTATTTT.

The J gene is TRBJ2-7, the V gene TRBV20-1; 8 positions agree with TRBD1. The CDR3 runs 16 residues. The V segment lost 2 bases and the J segment 3 bases; nucleotides outside the gene matches: 12. Germline V gene data show CDR1 as DFQATT and CDR2 as SNEGSKA (reference sequence). The CDR3 sequence: CSARMLRQGTGYEQYF. The CDR3 DNA is TGCAGTGCTAGAATGCTACGACAGGGGACGGGCTACGAGCAGTACTTC.

This clonotype appeared a few times. The J gene is TRBJ2-3, the V gene TRBV5-1, with D possibly being TRBD2 (6 bases). The CDR3 sequence is 18 residues long. The V and J ends lost 3 bases and 0 bases respectively, with 20 bases between them. CDR1 and CDR2 from the germline V gene are SGHRS and YFSETQ. In DNA, the CDR3 is TGCGCCAGCAGCTCCCAAGGCCTGGCTAGCGCTAGCACAGATACGCAGTATTTT. Translation gives CASSSQGLASASTDTQYF.

The V gene is TRBV2, the J gene TRBJ2-3, with D perhaps matching TRBD2 (6 bases). The CDR3 contains 15 residues. Germline lookup yields CDR1 SNHLY and CDR2 FYNNEI. V lost 1 base to trimming and J lost 0 bases, with 8 bases between them. DNA of the CDR3: TGTGCCAGCAGTGAAGATCGGGGGAGCACAGATACGCAGTATTTT. Amino acid sequence: CASSEDRGSTDTQYF.

This clonotype showed up just a few times. V gene TRBV12-3 or TRBV12-4 combines with J gene TRBJ2-6; D unresolved. Trimming shortened V by 5 bases and J by 0 bases, and 8 bases separated the two germline ends. The CDR3 has 15 amino acids. CDR3 coding DNA: TGTGCCAGCAGTCCTTACAGCTCTGGGGCCAACGTCCTGACTTTC. The encoded protein is CASSPYSSGANVLTF.

The chain couples TRBV7-3 to TRBJ2-7, with 7 bases that match TRBD1. This CDR3 spans 15 amino acids. Germline values: CDR1 SGHTA, CDR2 FQGTGA. V dropped 0 bases and J dropped 8; count of bases not matched to a gene: 10. CDR3 residues: CASSLTPTGSSQQYF. CDR3 bases: TGTGCCAGCAGCTTAACGCCGACAGGGTCCTCGCAGCAGTACTTC.

This chain uses TRBV10-3 with TRBJ2-6; possibly TRBD2 for D (6 bases). The germline CDR1 and CDR2 sequences are ENHRY and SYGVKD. V was clipped by 4 bases and J by 0 bases, with 13 bases between them. This CDR3 is 17 amino acids long. The CDR3, as DNA: TGTGCCATCAGTGTCACTAGCAGACACTCTGGGGCCAACGTCCTGACTTTC. Translated: CAISVTSRHSGANVLTF.

The chain recombines TRBV5-1 with TRBJ2-1; D is ambiguous. Germline V CDR1 and CDR2: SGHRS, YFSETQ. The germline V and J ends were trimmed by 0 bases and 7 bases, with 11 bases remaining between them. The CDR3 is 14 amino acids. CDR3 sequence (DNA): TGCGCCAGCAGCTTGGCCGATTTGGATAATGAGCAGTTCTTC. It encodes CASSLADLDNEQFF.

The chain is built from TRBV7-9 and TRBJ1-3; TRBD1 is a possible D gene (5 bases). The germline V and J ends were trimmed by 0 bases and 1 base, with 13 bases remaining between them. The germline CDR1 and CDR2 sequences are SEHNR and FQNEAQ (reference sequence). The CDR3 consists of 17 residues. In nucleotides, the CDR3 is TGTGCCAGCAGCTTAGCGTGGGGCAGGATTTCTGGAAACACCATATATTTT. Amino acid sequence: CASSLAWGRISGNTIYF.

This clonotype has just a few counts. The CDR3 protein is CASSQDKSGGAWTQYF. CDR3 coding DNA: TGCGCCAGCAGCCAAGATAAAAGCGGGGGGGCTTGGACCCAGTACTTC. V gene TRBV4-3 combines with J gene TRBJ2-5; 10 nucleotides line up with TRBD2. From germline, CDR1 is LGHNA and CDR2 YSLEER. The V gene end was trimmed by 0 bases and the J gene end by 7 bases; junction bases not matched to a gene: 8. The CDR3 spans 16 residues.

This clonotype was recorded a few times. The chain has TRBV6-1 and TRBJ1-1; 8 nucleotides agree with TRBD1. Germline V gene sequence: CDR1 MNHNS, CDR2 SASEGT. CDR3 size: 14 residues. Trimming took 9 bases from V and 1 from J; bases not matched to a gene: 7. The CDR3 sequence: CASRQGSTNTEAFF. The CDR3 nucleotides are TGTGCCAGTCGACAGGGGAGCACGAACACTGAAGCTTTCTTT.

A few counts support this clonotype. The CDR3 protein is CSAPETGGQKLFF. Here the CDR3 DNA reads TGCAGTGCCCCGGAGACAGGGGGCCAAAAACTGTTTTTT. The rearrangement uses TRBV20-1 and TRBJ1-4, with 10 positions matching TRBD1. After removal of 6 bases from V and 9 bases from J, the junction contained 7 bases not matched to a gene. Germline CDR1 and CDR2: DFQATT and SNEGSKA (reference sequence). The CDR3 has 13 amino acids.